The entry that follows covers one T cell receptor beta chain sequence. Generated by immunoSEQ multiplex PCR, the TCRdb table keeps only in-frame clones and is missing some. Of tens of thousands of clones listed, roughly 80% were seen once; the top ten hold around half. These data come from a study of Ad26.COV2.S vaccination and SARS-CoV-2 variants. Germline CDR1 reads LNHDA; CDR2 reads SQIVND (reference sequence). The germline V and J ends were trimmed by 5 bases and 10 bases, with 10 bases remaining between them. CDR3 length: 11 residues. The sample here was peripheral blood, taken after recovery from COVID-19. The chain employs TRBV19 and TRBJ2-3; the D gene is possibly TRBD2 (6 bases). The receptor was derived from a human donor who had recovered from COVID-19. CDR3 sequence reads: CASSSTGAQYF. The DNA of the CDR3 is TGTGCCAGTAGTTCCACGGGGGCGCAGTATTTT.